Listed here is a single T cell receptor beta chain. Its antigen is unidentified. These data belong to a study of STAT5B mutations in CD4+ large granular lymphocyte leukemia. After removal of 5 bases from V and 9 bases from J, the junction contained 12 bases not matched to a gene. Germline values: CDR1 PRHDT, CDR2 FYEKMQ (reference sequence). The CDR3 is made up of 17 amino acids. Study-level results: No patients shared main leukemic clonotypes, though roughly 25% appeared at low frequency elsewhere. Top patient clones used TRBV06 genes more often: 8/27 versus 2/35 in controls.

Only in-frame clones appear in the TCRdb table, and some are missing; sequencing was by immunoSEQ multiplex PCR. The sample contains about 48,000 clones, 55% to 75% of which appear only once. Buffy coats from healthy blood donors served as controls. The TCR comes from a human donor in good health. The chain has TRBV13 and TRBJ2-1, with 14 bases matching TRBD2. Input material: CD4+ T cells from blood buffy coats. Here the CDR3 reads CASSSLGLAGGRSEQFF. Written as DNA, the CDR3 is TGTGCCAGCAGCAGCCTTGGACTAGCGGGGGGCCGTAGTGAGCAGTTCTTC.